This entry is about one T cell receptor (beta chain). The record originates from a study of blood T cell repertoires in COVID-19. Between the trimmed V and J ends, which lost 2 bases and 5 bases, there was a span of 9 bases. The germline CDR1 and CDR2 sequences are KGHDR and SFDVKD. The CDR3 contains 14 residues. Clones were sequenced by immunoSEQ multiplex PCR, and TCRdb holds only the in-frame ones, with some missing. Here the sample spans about 53,000 clones, 65% to 80% being singletons. The gene calls are TRBV24-1 and TRBJ2-1; D may be TRBD2 (6 bases). Specimen: peripheral blood. The clonotype was recovered from a human donor with active or convalescent COVID-19. The donor label of this sample is uncertain. The CDR3 spells CATSDSAGNNEQFF. CDR3 sequence (DNA): TGTGCCACCAGTGATTCGGCGGGGAACAATGAGCAGTTCTTC.